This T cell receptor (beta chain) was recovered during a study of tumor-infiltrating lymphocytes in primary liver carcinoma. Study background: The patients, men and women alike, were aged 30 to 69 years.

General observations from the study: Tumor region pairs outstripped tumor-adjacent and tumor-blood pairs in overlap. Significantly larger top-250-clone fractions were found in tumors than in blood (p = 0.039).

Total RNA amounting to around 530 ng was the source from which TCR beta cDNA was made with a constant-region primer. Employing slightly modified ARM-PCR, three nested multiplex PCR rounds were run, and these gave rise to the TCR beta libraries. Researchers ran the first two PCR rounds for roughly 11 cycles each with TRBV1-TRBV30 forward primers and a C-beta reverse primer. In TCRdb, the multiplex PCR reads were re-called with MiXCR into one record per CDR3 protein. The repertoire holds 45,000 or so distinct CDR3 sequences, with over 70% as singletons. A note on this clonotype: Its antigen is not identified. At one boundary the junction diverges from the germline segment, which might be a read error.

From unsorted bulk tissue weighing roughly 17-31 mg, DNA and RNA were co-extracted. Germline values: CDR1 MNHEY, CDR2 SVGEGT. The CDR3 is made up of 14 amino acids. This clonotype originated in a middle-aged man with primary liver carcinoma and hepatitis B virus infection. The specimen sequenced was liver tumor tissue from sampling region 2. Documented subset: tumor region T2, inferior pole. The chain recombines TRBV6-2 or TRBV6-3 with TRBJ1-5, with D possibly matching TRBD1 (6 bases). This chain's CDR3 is CVSTLMKGGQPQHF. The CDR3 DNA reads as TGTGTCAGCACCCTGATGAAAGGGGGTCAGCCCCAGCATTTT.